Listed below are T cell receptor beta chains from one sample, sequenced in a study of cytomegalovirus exposure and HLA in healthy donors. Only in-frame clones appear in the TCRdb table, and some are missing; sequencing was by immunoSEQ multiplex PCR. The table includes 90,000 to 110,000 clones, roughly 79% detected once. The sequencing sample was made of PBMCs. These receptors originate from a man aged 35-49 years in good health and CMV-seronegative. The conserved cysteine and the conserved F or W are not part of the CDR3 here. Each record gives: CDR3 protein, D gene, V gene, clone size. D genes are given only for firm matches. Where a row states a size, it is once, few, many or the class of an expanded clone; other rows omit it.

ASSRGQAPAYNEQF	TRBD1	TRBV4-3	few
ATSPLQGFGEQY	.	TRBV15	.
ASSRSGGARDTQY	TRBD2	TRBV6-5	once
ASSTGGHGKNIQY	TRBD1	TRBV28	few
SVEGEYYEQY	.	TRBV29-1	.
ASSRGTGAWF	TRBD1	TRBV6-5	many
ASSLSGQLPSNQPQH	TRBD1	TRBV27	.
ASRPGTSGRNEQY	TRBD2	TRBV19	.
ASSSRQGNSDEQY	TRBD1	TRBV4-1	few
ASSPLTTGGFYEQY	TRBD1	TRBV4-1	.
ASSQDVIGRRGRNQPQH	.	TRBV4-1	.
AWSGTGTGGEKLF	TRBD1	TRBV30	.
ASSLREVNTEAF	.	TRBV11-2	.